The source of this T cell receptor (beta chain) is a study of blood T cell repertoires in COVID-19. The wider study: Some COVID-19 samples were acute and others convalescent; all came from the United States, Italy and Spain. PBMCs, B-cell-depleted T cells, or T cells were the source of the cDNA or gDNA that made up the material.

Repertoires were generated with immunoSEQ multiplex PCR, while TCRdb's copy carries only in-frame clones and drops some. Of some 100,000 clones listed, about 81% were seen once; the top ten hold roughly an eighth. This clone turned up a few times. Trimming stripped 2 bases from V and 3 bases from J, with 7 bases between. Germline V gene sequence: CDR1 SGHDT, CDR2 YYEEEE. CDR3 length: 13 residues. Sequenced input: peripheral blood. The receptor was isolated from a human donor in a cohort sampled during active COVID-19. The genes are TRBV5-6 and TRBJ2-3; D is ambiguous. This CDR3 is CASSLWSTDTQYF. DNA of the CDR3: TGTGCCAGCAGCTTATGGAGTACAGATACGCAGTATTTT. Drawing the rest from reference TRBV5-6 and TRBJ2-3, the complete variable domain is DAGVTQSPTHLIKTRGQQVTLRCSPKSGHDTVSWYQQALGQGPQFIFQYYEEEERQRGNFPDRFSGHQFPNYSSELNVNALLLGDSALYLCASSLWSTDTQYFGPGTRLTVL.